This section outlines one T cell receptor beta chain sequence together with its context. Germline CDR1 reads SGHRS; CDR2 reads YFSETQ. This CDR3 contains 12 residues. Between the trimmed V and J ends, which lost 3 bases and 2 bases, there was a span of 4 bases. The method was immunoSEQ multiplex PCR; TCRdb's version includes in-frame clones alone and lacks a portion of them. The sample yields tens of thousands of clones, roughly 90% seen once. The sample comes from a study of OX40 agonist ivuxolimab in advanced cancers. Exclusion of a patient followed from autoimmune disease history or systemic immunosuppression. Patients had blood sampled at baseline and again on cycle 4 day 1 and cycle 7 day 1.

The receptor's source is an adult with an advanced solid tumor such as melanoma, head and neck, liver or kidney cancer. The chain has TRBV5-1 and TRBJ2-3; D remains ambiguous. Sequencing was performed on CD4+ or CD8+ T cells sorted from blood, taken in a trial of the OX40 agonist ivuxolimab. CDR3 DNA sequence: TGCGCCAGCAGCTACGACACAGATACGCAGTATTTT. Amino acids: CASSYDTDTQYF.